This T cell receptor beta chain came from a study of T cell responses to AZD1222 COVID-19 vaccine. Study-level results: Donors were chiefly white British, with a greater number of females, and clonal diversity was perhaps underestimated. Only a handful of individuals given AZD1222 were seropositive at baseline.

TCRdb's copy holds only in-frame clones and misses some; the assay was immunoSEQ multiplex PCR. The sample contains roughly 100,000 clones, approximately 90% of which appear only once. CDR1 MNHNY and CDR2 SVGAGI come from the germline V gene (reference sequence). There are 16 residues in the CDR3. The germline V and J ends were trimmed by 2 bases and 1 base, with 14 bases remaining between them. This clone has just one count. Its antigen remains unknown. The chain couples TRBV6-6 to TRBJ2-5; D may be TRBD1 (6 bases). Sequenced material: peripheral blood, taken on day 0 of AZD1222 vaccination. This sequence was found in an adult in good health. CDR3 in DNA: TGTGCCAGCAGTTACCCCCCGGGCAGGGGCCAAGAGACCCAGTACTTC. Protein sequence: CASSYPPGRGQETQYF.